The 24 T cell receptor beta chains below were found in one sample sequenced in a study of cytomegalovirus exposure and HLA in healthy donors. The PCR used 60 Vbeta and 13 Jbeta primers. Method: immunoSEQ multiplex PCR; TCRdb's copy keeps in-frame clones and lacks some. The table shows around 150,000 clones, with approximately 80% occurring only once. Sequencing was done on a sample of PBMCs. The receptors shown here come from a male donor in good health and CMV-seronegative.

CDR3 nucleotides: TGTGCCAGCTCACCACCGGGACTAGCGGAGACCCAGTACTTC. Protein sequence: CASSPPGLAETQYF. The chain is built from TRBV18 and TRBJ2-5, with TRBD2 matching 10 bases. Losses at the gene ends were 0 bases for V and 5 bases for J; bases not matched to a gene: 0. Per germline, CDR1 KGHSH and CDR2 LQKENI. This CDR3 spans 14 amino acids. Filled out from reference TRBV18 and TRBJ2-5, the complete variable domain reads NAGVMQNPRHLVRRRGQEARLRCSPMKGHSHVYWYRQLPEEGLKFMVYLQKENIIDESGMPKERFSAEFPKEGPSILRIQQVVRGDSAAYFCASSPPGLAETQYFGPGTRLLVL.

This clone was observed once. This chain connects TRBV10-1 to TRBJ1-6; D may be TRBD1 (5 bases). This CDR3 is built from 15 residues. Germline lookup yields CDR1 WNHNN and CDR2 SYGVQD (reference sequence). Trimming removed 7 bases from V and 5 bases from J, with 15 bases in between. For the CDR3, the DNA is TGCGCCAGCAAGGGGACTTTAGGGGATAATTCACCCCTCCACTTT. Translation: CASKGTLGDNSPLHF.

The rearrangement uses TRBV7-3 and TRBJ2-3; possible D gene TRBD1, 6 bases. Per germline, CDR1 SGHTA and CDR2 FQGTGA. CDR3 length: 13 amino acids. Trimming cost V 4 bases and J 5 bases, with 10 bases left between them. This chain's CDR3 is CASSSQGRDTQYF. The CDR3 DNA follows: TGTGCCAGCAGCTCCCAGGGGCGAGATACGCAGTATTTT. Complete variable domain (other parts from reference TRBV7-3 and TRBJ2-3): GAGVSQTPSNKVTEKGKYVELRCDPISGHTALYWYRQSLGQGPEFLIYFQGTGAADDSGLPNDRFFAVRPEGSVSTLKIQRTERGDSAVYLCASSSQGRDTQYFGPGTRLTVL.

Concerning this clone itself: The junction and the germline gene differ at one end; a read error may be behind it. This CDR3 is also generated by other DNA sequences in the sample. DNA for the CDR3: TGTGCCAGCAGCCCTGGCGGACAGGGGTTACCTGAAGCCTTCTTT. It encodes CASSPGGQGLPEAFF. This sequence joins TRBV6-5 and TRBJ1-1, with 9 bases that match TRBD1. Per germline, CDR1 MNHEY and CDR2 SVGAGI. This CDR3 has 15 amino acids.

Concerning this clone: Germline is not matched at one junction end, which may reflect a read error. The CDR3 here is CASSGLNTGEPFF. As DNA, the CDR3 is TGTGCCAGCAGCGGGCTTAACACCGGGGAGCCGTTTTTT. V gene TRBV28 combines with J gene TRBJ2-2; D is possibly TRBD2 (5 bases). The CDR3 sequence is 13 residues long. From germline, CDR1 is MDHEN and CDR2 SYDVKM.

This chain connects TRBV7-8 to TRBJ2-7; 15 bases are shared with TRBD2. CDR1 is SGHVS, CDR2 FQNEAQ, per germline. CDR3 size: 16 residues. The V gene end was trimmed by 3 bases and the J gene end by 4 bases; junction bases not matched to a gene: 4. The CDR3 nucleotides read TGTGCCAGCAGCTTCAGGACTAGCGGGGGGGGTTACGAGCAGTACTTC. As protein: CASSFRTSGGGYEQYF. The variable domain in full, with the rest retrieved from reference TRBV7-8 and TRBJ2-7, is GAGVSQSPRYKVAKRGQDVALRCDPISGHVSLFWYQQALGQGPEFLTYFQNEAQLDKSGLPSDRFFAERPEGSVSTLKIQRTQQEDSAVYLCASSFRTSGGGYEQYFGPGTRLTVT.

This rearrangement joins TRBV7-6 to TRBJ2-3, with 15 bases identical to TRBD2. V was pared by 3 bases and J by 0 bases, with 10 bases of the junction left unmatched. Germline V lookup: CDR1 SGHVS, CDR2 FNYEAQ. The CDR3 runs 20 residues. CDR3 protein: CASSFFQGLAGGTSTDTQYF. The CDR3 nucleotides are TGTGCCAGCAGCTTTTTCCAGGGACTAGCGGGAGGAACTAGCACAGATACGCAGTATTTT.

The V gene is TRBV27, the J gene TRBJ1-1, with 12 bases fitting TRBD1. The V and J ends lost 6 bases and 7 bases, in that order; junction bases with no gene match: 6. The CDR3 is 14 amino acids. Germline V gene lookup returns CDR1 MNHEY and CDR2 SMNVEV (reference sequence). The CDR3 spells CASRTGTGGNEAFF. CDR3 nucleotides: TGTGCCAGCAGGACCGGGACAGGGGGCAATGAAGCTTTCTTT.

The chain has TRBV4-2 and TRBJ2-1; 7 bases agree with TRBD1. Germline lookup yields CDR1 LGHNA and CDR2 YNFKEQ. The CDR3 spans 13 residues. Losses at the gene ends were 0 bases for V and 9 bases for J; bases not matched to a gene: 2. CDR3 bases: TGTGCCAGCAGCCAAGACAGGGGGAGTGAGCAGTTCTTC. Translated, it gives CASSQDRGSEQFF.

The chain uses TRBV4-3 and TRBJ2-3; 13 bases agree with TRBD2. J gave up 0 bases and V 3 bases, and 3 bases lay outside the gene matches. Germline V CDR1 and CDR2: LGHNA, YSLEER. CDR3 length equals 17 residues. The CDR3 nucleotides read TGCGCCAGCAGCCATGGGACTAGCGGGACTAGCACAGATACGCAGTATTTT. Its translation: CASSHGTSGTSTDTQYF.

This sequence joins TRBV7-8 and TRBJ2-7; tentative D call: TRBD2 (6 bases). The CDR3 is 14 amino acids. Germline-derived CDR1 and CDR2 are SGHVS and FQNEAQ. Deletions cut 1 base from V and 5 bases from J, with 12 bases between. The CDR3 nucleotides are TGTGCCAGCAGCTTAGTAGGAGGGCGAAACGAGCAGTACTTC. Its protein product is CASSLVGGRNEQYF.

This sequence joins TRBV4-1 and TRBJ1-1; perhaps TRBD1 as D (5 bases). Trimming removed 0 bases from V and 7 bases from J, with 12 bases in between. This CDR3 is built from 14 residues. The germline CDR1 and CDR2 sequences are MGHRA and YSYEKL. This chain's CDR3 is CASSQERRGNEAFF. The CDR3 DNA reads TGCGCCAGCAGCCAAGAGAGGAGGGGTAATGAAGCTTTCTTT.

The V gene is TRBV5-5, the J gene TRBJ2-7; D not certain. Per the germline V gene, CDR1 is SGHKS and CDR2 is YYEKEE (reference sequence). This CDR3 spans 12 amino acids. Trimming stripped 4 bases from V and 3 bases from J, with 8 bases between. CDR3 protein: CASSPPGYEQYF. Here the CDR3 DNA reads TGTGCCAGCAGCCCCCCGGGCTACGAGCAGTACTTC. The whole variable domain, filled in from reference TRBV5-5 and TRBJ2-7, reads DAGVTQSPTHLIKTRGQQVTLRCSPISGHKSVSWYQQVLGQGPQFIFQYYEKEERGRGNFPDRFSARQFPNYSSELNVNALLLGDSALYLCASSPPGYEQYFGPGTRLTVT.

Here the CDR3 reads CASSIAGGNSPLHF. The CDR3 region has the DNA TGTGCCAGTAGTATTGCAGGGGGTAATTCACCCCTCCACTTT. This chain links TRBV19 with TRBJ1-6; TRBD1 aligns across 7 bases. The CDR3 has 14 residues. With V trimmed by 3 bases and J by 6 bases, 2 bases remained unmatched. Germline V gene lookup returns CDR1 LNHDA and CDR2 SQIVND (reference sequence).

J is TRBJ2-1 and V is TRBV10-2; 13 positions match TRBD2. In germline, CDR1 is WSHSY, CDR2 SAAADI. With 5 bases clipped from V and 7 bases from J, the junction kept 5 bases outside the gene matches. The CDR3 has 15 amino acids. The CDR3 sequence is CASSPTSGRSNEQFF. The CDR3 DNA reads as TGCGCCAGCAGTCCGACTAGCGGGAGGTCTAATGAGCAGTTCTTC.

The chain carries TRBV28 and TRBJ2-5, with D possibly TRBD1 on 6 matching bases. V dropped 7 bases and J dropped 0 bases, with 18 bases sitting between them. Germline lookup yields CDR1 MDHEN and CDR2 SYDVKM. This CDR3 has 16 residues. The CDR3 here is CASTQSGTINQETQYF. The CDR3 bases are TGTGCCAGCACCCAATCCGGGACAATCAACCAAGAGACCCAGTACTTC.

The J gene is TRBJ2-1, the V gene TRBV5-8; TRBD2 aligns across 14 bases. Germline V lookup: CDR1 SGHTS, CDR2 YDEGEE. This CDR3 is 18 amino acids long. V shed 7 bases and J 2 bases; nucleotides not matched to a gene: 11. The CDR3: CASRLGLAGVRPYNEQFF. CDR3 coding DNA: TGTGCCAGCCGATTGGGACTAGCGGGAGTCAGACCCTACAATGAGCAGTTCTTC.

This clone was seen a single time. This rearrangement joins TRBV7-8 to TRBJ2-5, with a tentative D call TRBD2 (6 bases). The CDR3 loop spans 13 amino acids. The ends were cut back, 5 bases at V and 7 bases at J, with 14 bases in the middle. Per germline, CDR1 SGHVS and CDR2 FQNEAQ. The CDR3 here is CASSPTSPGTQYF. As DNA, the CDR3 is TGTGCCAGCAGCCCCACTAGCCCGGGGACCCAGTACTTC.

The chain links TRBV4-1 to TRBJ2-7; 8 bases are shared with TRBD1. Trimming took 4 bases from V and 2 from J; bases not matched to a gene: 7. There are 15 residues in the CDR3. Germline V gene sequence: CDR1 MGHRA, CDR2 YSYEKL. This CDR3 is CASSLPGTGPYEQYF. The CDR3 DNA follows: TGCGCCAGCAGCCTACCCGGGACAGGACCCTACGAGCAGTACTTC.

The genes are TRBV2 and TRBJ2-3, with a weak D call TRBD2 (6 bases). The CDR3 has 15 amino acids. Germline assignment: CDR1 SNHLY and CDR2 FYNNEI. V lost 3 bases and J 1 base, leaving 11 bases between the germline ends. Here the CDR3 reads CASSEGSGGTDTQYF. CDR3 bases: TGTGCCAGCAGTGAGGGTAGCGGAGGCACAGATACGCAGTATTTT.

This chain uses TRBV7-8 with TRBJ1-2; unclear D gene. The CDR3 has 15 amino acids. The V gene lost 2 bases and the J gene lost 0 bases, with 10 bases spanning the gap. CDR1 and CDR2 (germline): SGHVS, FQNEAQ. The CDR3 spells CASSLSPGPNYGYTF. The CDR3 DNA reads TGTGCCAGCAGCTTATCACCGGGTCCTAACTATGGCTACACCTTC.

The chain couples TRBV29-1 to TRBJ2-5; 7 bases are a match to TRBD1. The germline V gene has CDR1 SQVTM and CDR2 ANQGSEA. J was trimmed by 2 bases and V by 0 bases; bases with no gene match: 0. The CDR3 extends over 13 amino acids. This chain's CDR3 is CSVEEGQQETQYF. The CDR3 DNA reads as TGCAGCGTTGAAGAGGGACAGCAAGAGACCCAGTACTTC.

This clone was observed once. The gene calls are TRBV27 and TRBJ1-2, with TRBD1 as a possible D gene (6 bases). The CDR3 is 15 residues long. In germline, CDR1 is MNHEY, CDR2 SMNVEV (reference sequence). Trimming took 3 bases from V and 5 from J, leaving 16 bases between them. The CDR3 region is CASSFQGQGSYGYTF. The CDR3 DNA reads TGTGCCAGCAGTTTTCAAGGTCAGGGGAGTTATGGCTACACCTTC.

This chain connects TRBV5-1 to TRBJ2-7, with 10 nucleotides matching TRBD2. Losses at the gene ends were 0 bases for V and 2 bases for J; bases not matched to a gene: 5. The CDR3 has 16 amino acids. Looked up from germline, CDR1 is SGHRS and CDR2 is YFSETQ. This CDR3 is CASSLGTSGGPYEQYF. The CDR3 DNA sequence: TGCGCCAGCAGCTTGGGGACTAGCGGAGGACCCTACGAGCAGTACTTC.